Described below is a single T cell receptor beta chain sequence and its context. As yet, its antigen is unknown. The sample is drawn from a study of a mutant IDH1 vaccine in newly diagnosed glioma. Time point: week 23, last vaccination. The content of each vaccine dose was 300 ug of mutant IDH1 20-mer peptide, and topical imiquimod accompanied it. Each astrocytoma in the donors was new, WHO grade 3 or 4, IDH1-mutant and ATRX-lost. Repertoires were generated with immunoSEQ multiplex PCR, while TCRdb's copy carries only in-frame clones and drops some. The data hold about 67,000 clones, with under 90% observed a single time. The CDR3 contains 13 residues. After removal of 5 bases from V and 6 bases from J, the junction contained 6 bases not matched to a gene. Germline V gene data show CDR1 as LGHNA and CDR2 as YNFKEQ.

V gene TRBV4-2 combines with J gene TRBJ2-7; 8 nucleotides agree with TRBD1. The TCR originated in a man aged 18 to 29 with glioma. This sample comprised PBMCs, obtained from a glioma patient whose treatment included an IDH1 peptide vaccine. The CDR3 coding sequence is TGTGCCAGCAGCGCACTACAGGGGGTCGAGCAGTACTTC. Protein product: CASSALQGVEQYF.